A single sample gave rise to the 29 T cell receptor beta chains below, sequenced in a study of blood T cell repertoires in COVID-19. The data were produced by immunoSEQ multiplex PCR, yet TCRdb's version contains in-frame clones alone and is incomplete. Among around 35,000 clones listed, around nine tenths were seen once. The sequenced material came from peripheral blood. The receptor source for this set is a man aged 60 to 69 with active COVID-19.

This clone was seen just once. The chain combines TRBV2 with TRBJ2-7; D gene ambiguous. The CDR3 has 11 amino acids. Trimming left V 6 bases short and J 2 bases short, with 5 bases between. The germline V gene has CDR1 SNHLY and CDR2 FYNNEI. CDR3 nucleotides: TGTGCCAGCAGCTATACCTACGAGCAGTACTTC. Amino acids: CASSYTYEQYF.

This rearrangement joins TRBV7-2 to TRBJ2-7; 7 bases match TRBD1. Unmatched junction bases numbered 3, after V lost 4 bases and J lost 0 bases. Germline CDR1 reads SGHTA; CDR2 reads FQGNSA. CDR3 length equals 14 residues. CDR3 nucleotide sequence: TGTGCCAGCAGCTCCCGACAGGGCTCCTACGAGCAGTACTTC. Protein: CASSSRQGSYEQYF. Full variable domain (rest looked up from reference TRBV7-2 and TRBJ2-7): GAGVSQSPSNKVTEKGKDVELRCDPISGHTALYWYRQSLGQGLEFLIYFQGNSAPDKSGLPSDRFSAERTGGSVSTLTIQRTQQEDSAVYLCASSSRQGSYEQYFGPGTRLTVT.

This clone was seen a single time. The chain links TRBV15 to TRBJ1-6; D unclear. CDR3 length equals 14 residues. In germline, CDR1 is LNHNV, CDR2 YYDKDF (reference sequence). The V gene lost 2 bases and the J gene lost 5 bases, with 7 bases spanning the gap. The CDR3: CATSRSTNNSPLHF. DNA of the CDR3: TGTGCCACCAGCAGATCGACAAATAATTCACCCCTCCACTTT.

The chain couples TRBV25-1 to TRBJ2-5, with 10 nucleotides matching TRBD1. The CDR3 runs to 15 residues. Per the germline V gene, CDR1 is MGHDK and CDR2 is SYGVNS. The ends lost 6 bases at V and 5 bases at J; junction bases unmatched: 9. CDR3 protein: CASSPSTGGAETQYF. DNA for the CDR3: TGTGCCAGCAGCCCCTCGACAGGGGGCGCCGAGACCCAGTACTTC.

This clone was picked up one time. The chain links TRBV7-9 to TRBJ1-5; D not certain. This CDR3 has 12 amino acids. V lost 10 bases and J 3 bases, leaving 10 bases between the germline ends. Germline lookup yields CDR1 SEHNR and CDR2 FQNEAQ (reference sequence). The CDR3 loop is CATRRDNQPQHF. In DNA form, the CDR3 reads TGTGCCACCAGGAGGGACAATCAGCCCCAGCATTTT. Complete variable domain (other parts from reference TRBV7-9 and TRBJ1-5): DTGVSQNPRHKITKRGQNVTFRCDPISEHNRLYWYRQTLGQGPEFLTYFQNEAQLEKSRLLSDRFSAERPKGSFSTLEIQRTEQGDSAMYLCATRRDNQPQHFGDGTRLSIL.

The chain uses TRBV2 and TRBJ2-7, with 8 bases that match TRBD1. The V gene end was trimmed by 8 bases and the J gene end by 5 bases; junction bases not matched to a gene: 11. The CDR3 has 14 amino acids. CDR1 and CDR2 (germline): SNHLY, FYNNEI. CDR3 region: CASSVVGQGHEQYF. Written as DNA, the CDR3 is TGTGCCAGCTCAGTGGTAGGACAGGGACACGAGCAGTACTTC.

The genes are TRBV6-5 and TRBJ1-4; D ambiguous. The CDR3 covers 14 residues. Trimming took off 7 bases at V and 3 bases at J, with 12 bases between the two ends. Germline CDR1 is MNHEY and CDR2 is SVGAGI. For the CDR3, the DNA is TGTGCCAGCAAAAAAACAGCACCTAATGAAAAACTGTTTTTT. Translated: CASKKTAPNEKLFF.

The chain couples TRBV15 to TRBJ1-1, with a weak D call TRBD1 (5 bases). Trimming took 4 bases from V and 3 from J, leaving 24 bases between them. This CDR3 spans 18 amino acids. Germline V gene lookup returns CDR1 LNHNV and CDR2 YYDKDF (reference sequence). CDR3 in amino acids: CATSKDLQFISGDTEAFF. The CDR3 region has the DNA TGTGCCACCAGCAAAGATCTTCAGTTCATCTCGGGGGACACTGAAGCTTTCTTT.

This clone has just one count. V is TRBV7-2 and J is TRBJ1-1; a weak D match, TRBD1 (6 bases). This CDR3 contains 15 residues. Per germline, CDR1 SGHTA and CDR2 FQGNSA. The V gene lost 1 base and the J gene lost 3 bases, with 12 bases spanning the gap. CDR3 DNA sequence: TGTGCCAGCAGCTTAGATATAGACAGGTACACTGAAGCTTTCTTT. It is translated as CASSLDIDRYTEAFF. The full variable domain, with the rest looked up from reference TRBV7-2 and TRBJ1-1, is GAGVSQSPSNKVTEKGKDVELRCDPISGHTALYWYRQSLGQGLEFLIYFQGNSAPDKSGLPSDRFSAERTGGSVSTLTIQRTQQEDSAVYLCASSLDIDRYTEAFFGQGTRLTVV.

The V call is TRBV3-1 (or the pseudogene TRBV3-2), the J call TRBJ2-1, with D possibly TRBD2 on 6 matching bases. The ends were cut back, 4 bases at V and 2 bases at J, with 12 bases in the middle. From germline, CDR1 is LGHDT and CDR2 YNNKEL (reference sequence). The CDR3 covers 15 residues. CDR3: CASSLTSGPYNEQFF. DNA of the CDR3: TGTGCCAGCAGCCTCACAAGCGGGCCCTACAATGAGCAGTTCTTC.

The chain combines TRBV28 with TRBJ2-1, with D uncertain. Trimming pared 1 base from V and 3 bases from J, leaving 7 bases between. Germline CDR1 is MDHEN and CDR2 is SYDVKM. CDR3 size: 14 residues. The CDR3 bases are TGTGCCAGCAGTTTATCGGTTGGCTACAATGAGCAGTTCTTC. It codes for CASSLSVGYNEQFF.

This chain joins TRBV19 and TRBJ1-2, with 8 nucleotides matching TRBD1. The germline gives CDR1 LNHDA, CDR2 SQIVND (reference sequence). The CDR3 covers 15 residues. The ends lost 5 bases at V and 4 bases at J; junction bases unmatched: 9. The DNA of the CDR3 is TGTGCCAGTAGTTTGGACAGGGCTACCTCCTATGGCTACACCTTC. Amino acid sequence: CASSLDRATSYGYTF.

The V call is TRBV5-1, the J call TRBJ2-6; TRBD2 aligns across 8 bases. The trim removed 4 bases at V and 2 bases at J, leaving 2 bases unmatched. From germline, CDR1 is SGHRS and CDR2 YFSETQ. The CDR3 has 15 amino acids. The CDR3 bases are TGCGCCAGCAGCAGCGGGGGACCTGGGGCCAACGTCCTGACTTTC. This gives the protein CASSSGGPGANVLTF.

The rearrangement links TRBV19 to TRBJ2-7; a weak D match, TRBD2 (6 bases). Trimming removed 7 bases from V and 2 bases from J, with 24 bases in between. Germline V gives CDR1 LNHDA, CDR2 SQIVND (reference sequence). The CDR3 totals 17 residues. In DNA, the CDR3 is TGTGCCAGTACCCCCCGGACTATAAGTTTAGTCCCCTACGAGCAGTACTTC. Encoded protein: CASTPRTISLVPYEQYF.

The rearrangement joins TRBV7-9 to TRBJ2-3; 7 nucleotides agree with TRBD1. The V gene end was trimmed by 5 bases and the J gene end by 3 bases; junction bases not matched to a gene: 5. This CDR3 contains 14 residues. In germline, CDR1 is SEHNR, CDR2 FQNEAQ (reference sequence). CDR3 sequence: CASSATGETDTQYF. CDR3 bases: TGTGCCAGCAGCGCTACAGGGGAAACAGATACGCAGTATTTT.

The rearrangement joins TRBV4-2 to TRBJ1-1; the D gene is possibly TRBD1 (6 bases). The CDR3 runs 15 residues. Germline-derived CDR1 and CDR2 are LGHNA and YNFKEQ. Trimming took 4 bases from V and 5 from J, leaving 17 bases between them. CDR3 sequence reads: CASSLAYRDGTEAFF. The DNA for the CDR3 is TGTGCCAGCAGCCTTGCATACAGGGATGGTACTGAAGCTTTCTTT.

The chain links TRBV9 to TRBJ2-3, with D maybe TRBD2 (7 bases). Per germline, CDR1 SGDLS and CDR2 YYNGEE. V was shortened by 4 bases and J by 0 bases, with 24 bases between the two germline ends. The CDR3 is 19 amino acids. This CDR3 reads CASSPGTLGGGGSTDTQYF. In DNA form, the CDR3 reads TGTGCCAGCAGCCCTGGGACCCTGGGGGGAGGGGGAAGCACAGATACGCAGTATTTT.

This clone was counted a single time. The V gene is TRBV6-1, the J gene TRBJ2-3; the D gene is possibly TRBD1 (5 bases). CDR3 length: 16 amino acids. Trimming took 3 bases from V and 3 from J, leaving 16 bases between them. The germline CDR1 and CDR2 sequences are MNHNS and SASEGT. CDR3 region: CASSDGASGRTDTQYF. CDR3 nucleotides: TGTGCCAGCAGTGATGGGGCCTCGGGCAGGACAGATACGCAGTATTTT.

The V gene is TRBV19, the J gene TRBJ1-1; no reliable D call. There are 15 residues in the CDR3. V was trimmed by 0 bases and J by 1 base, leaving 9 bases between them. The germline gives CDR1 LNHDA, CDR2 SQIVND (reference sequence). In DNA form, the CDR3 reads TGTGCCAGTAGTATAGACAGTATTGGGAACACTGAAGCTTTCTTT. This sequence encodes CASSIDSIGNTEAFF. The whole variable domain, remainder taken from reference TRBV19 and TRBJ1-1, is DGGITQSPKYLFRKEGQNVTLSCEQNLNHDAMYWYRQDPGQGLRLIYYSQIVNDFQKGDIAEGYSVSREKKESFPLTVTSAQKNPTAFYLCASSIDSIGNTEAFFGQGTRLTVV.

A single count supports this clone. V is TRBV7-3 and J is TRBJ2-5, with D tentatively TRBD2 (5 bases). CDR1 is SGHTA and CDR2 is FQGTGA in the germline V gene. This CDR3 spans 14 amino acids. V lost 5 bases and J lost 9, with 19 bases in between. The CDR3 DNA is TGTGCCAGCAGCCCCCAAGGTGTTTCGGAGGCCCAGTACTTC. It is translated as CASSPQGVSEAQYF. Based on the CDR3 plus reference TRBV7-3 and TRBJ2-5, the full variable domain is GAGVSQTPSNKVTEKGKYVELRCDPISGHTALYWYRQSLGQGPEFLIYFQGTGAADDSGLPNDRFFAVRPEGSVSTLKIQRTERGDSAVYLCASSPQGVSEAQYFGPGTRLLVL.

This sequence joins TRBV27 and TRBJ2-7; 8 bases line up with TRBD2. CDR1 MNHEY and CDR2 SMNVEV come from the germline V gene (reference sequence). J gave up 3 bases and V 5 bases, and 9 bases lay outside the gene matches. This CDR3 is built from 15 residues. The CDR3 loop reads CASSPTSGPLYEQYF. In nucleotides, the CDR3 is TGTGCCAGCAGTCCTACTAGCGGTCCTCTCTACGAGCAGTACTTC.

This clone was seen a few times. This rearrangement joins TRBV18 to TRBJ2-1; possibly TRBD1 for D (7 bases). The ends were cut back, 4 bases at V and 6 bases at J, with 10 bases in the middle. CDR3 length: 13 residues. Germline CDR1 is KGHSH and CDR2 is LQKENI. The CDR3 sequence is CASSRQGGNEQFF. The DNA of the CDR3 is TGTGCCAGCTCACGACAGGGAGGCAATGAGCAGTTCTTC.

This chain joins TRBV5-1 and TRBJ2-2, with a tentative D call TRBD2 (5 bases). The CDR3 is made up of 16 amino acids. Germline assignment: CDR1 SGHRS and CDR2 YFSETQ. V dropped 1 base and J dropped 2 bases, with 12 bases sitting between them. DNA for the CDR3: TGCGCCAGCAGCTTGTCCCTTCGGGGAAACACCGGGGAGCTGTTTTTT. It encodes CASSLSLRGNTGELFF. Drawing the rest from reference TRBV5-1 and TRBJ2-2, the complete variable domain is KAGVTQTPRYLIKTRGQQVTLSCSPISGHRSVSWYQQTPGQGLQFLFEYFSETQRNKGNFPGRFSGRQFSNSRSEMNVSTLELGDSALYLCASSLSLRGNTGELFFGEGSRLTVL.

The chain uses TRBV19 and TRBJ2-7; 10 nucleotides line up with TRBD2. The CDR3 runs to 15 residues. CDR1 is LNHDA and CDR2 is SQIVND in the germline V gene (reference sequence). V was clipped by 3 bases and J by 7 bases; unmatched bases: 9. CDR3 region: CASSIQASGSGEQYF. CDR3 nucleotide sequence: TGTGCCAGTAGTATCCAAGCTAGCGGGAGCGGTGAGCAGTACTTC.

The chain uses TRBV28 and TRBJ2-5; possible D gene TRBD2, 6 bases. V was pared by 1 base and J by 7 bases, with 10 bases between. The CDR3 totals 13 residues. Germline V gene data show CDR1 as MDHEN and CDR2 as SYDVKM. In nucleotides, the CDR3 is TGTGCCAGCAGTTTATCCGGGGGAGGGACCCAGTACTTC. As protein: CASSLSGGGTQYF.

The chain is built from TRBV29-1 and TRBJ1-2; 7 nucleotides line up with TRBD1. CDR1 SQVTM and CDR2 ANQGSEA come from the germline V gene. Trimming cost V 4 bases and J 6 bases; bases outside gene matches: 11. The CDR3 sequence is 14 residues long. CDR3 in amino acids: CSVGAGGYKDGYTF. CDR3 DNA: TGCAGCGTTGGGGCAGGGGGTTATAAGGATGGCTACACCTTC.

The DNA of the CDR3 is TGTGCCAGCAGCACTCACGTACAGGGTTCAGCACCCCTCCACTTT. It translates to CASSTHVQGSAPLHF. The chain joins TRBV3-1 (or the pseudogene TRBV3-2) to TRBJ1-6, with D maybe TRBD1 (6 bases). The CDR3 spans 15 residues. The V end lost 5 bases, the J end lost 11 bases, and 19 bases lay between the germline ends. The germline gives CDR1 LGHDT, CDR2 YNNKEL (reference sequence).

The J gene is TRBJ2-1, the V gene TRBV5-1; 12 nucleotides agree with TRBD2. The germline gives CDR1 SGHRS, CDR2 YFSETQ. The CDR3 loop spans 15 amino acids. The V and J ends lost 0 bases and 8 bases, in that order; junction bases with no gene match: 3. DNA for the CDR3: TGCGCCAGCAGCTTGGGGCTAGCGGGAGGGGATGAGCAGTTCTTC. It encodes CASSLGLAGGDEQFF.

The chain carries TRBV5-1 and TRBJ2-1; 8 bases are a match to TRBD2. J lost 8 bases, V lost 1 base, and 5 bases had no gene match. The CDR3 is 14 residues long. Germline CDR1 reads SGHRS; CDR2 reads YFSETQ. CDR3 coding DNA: TGCGCCAGCAGCTTGACGGGAGGGGGGCATGAGCAGTTCTTC. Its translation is CASSLTGGGHEQFF.